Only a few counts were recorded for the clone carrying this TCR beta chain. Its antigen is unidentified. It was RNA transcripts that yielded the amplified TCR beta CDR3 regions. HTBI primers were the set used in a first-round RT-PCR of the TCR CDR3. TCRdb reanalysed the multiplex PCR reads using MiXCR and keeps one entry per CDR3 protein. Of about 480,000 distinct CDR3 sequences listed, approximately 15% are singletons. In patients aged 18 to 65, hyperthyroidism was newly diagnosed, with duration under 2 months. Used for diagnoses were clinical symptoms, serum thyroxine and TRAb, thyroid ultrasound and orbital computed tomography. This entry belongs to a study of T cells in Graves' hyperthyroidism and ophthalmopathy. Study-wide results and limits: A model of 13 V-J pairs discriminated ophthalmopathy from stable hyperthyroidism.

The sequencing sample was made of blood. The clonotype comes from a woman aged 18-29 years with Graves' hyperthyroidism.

The CDR3 DNA sequence: TGCGCCAGCAGCTTGCTGAACAGGGTCAGCACTGAAGCTTTCTTT. Translation gives CASSLLNRVSTEAFF. J is TRBJ1-1 and V is TRBV5-1; a possible D gene is TRBD1 (6 bases). Germline assignment: CDR1 SGHRS and CDR2 YFSETQ. This CDR3 spans 15 amino acids. V lost 1 base to trimming and J lost 4 bases, with 14 bases between them.